These 14 T cell receptor beta chains came from one sample sequenced in a study of blood T cell repertoires in COVID-19. Assay: immunoSEQ multiplex PCR; the TCRdb copy retains only in-frame clones and omits some. The repertoire holds around 250,000 clones, 90% seen once, with under 2.5% in the top ten. The sample was peripheral blood. All receptors derive from a woman aged 60-75 years with COVID-19, enrolled during active disease.

The table lists this clone with a few counts. In DNA, the CDR3 is TGTGCCAGCAGCTTAGGAGCCTCCGAGCCCCAGCATTTT. Translated, it gives CASSLGASEPQHF. V gene TRBV7-3 combines with J gene TRBJ1-5; D gene unclear. The V end lost 2 bases, the J end lost 8 bases, and 10 bases lay between the germline ends. This CDR3 comprises 13 residues. The germline gives CDR1 SGHTA, CDR2 FQGTGA. Complete variable domain (other parts from reference TRBV7-3 and TRBJ1-5): GAGVSQTPSNKVTEKGKYVELRCDPISGHTALYWYRQSLGQGPEFLIYFQGTGAADDSGLPNDRFFAVRPEGSVSTLKIQRTERGDSAVYLCASSLGASEPQHFGDGTRLSIL.

V and J are TRBV10-3 and TRBJ1-1; 8 bases align to TRBD1. Germline lookup yields CDR1 ENHRY and CDR2 SYGVKD. The CDR3 loop spans 15 amino acids. The V gene end was trimmed by 2 bases and the J gene end by 5 bases; junction bases not matched to a gene: 7. CDR3 bases: TGTGCCATCAGTGAGCCGACAGGGGCGAGTACTGAAGCTTTCTTT. It encodes CAISEPTGASTEAFF.

With respect to this clone: Other DNA variants within this sample encode the same CDR3. The chain uses TRBV19 and TRBJ1-1; 8 bases map to TRBD1. CDR1 and CDR2 (germline): LNHDA, SQIVND (reference sequence). The CDR3 spans 14 residues. The trim removed 6 bases at V and 4 bases at J, leaving 7 bases unmatched. For the CDR3, the DNA is TGTGCCAGTAGCCCCGGACAGGGCGGCACTGAAGCTTTCTTT. Translation: CASSPGQGGTEAFF.

The rearrangement joins TRBV3-1 (or the pseudogene TRBV3-2) to TRBJ1-5; D might be TRBD1 (6 bases). This CDR3 is 14 amino acids long. CDR1 is LGHDT and CDR2 is YNNKEL in the germline V gene (reference sequence). The V end was cut by 3 bases, the J end by 5 bases, with 11 bases between. The CDR3 protein is CASSHVPGDQPQHF. As DNA, the CDR3 is TGTGCCAGCAGCCATGTTCCAGGGGATCAGCCCCAGCATTTT.

This chain connects TRBV6-1 to TRBJ1-4; D perhaps matches TRBD1 (6 bases). The germline V gene encodes CDR1 MNHNS and CDR2 SASEGT. V lost 5 bases and J lost 3, with 10 bases in between. This CDR3 is 14 amino acids long. The CDR3 DNA reads TGTGCCAGCAGTCGCCAGGGGTCTAATGAAAAACTGTTTTTT. This translates into CASSRQGSNEKLFF.

The rearrangement joins TRBV5-5 to TRBJ2-3, with TRBD2 identical over 9 bases. The CDR3 contains 15 residues. Germline V gives CDR1 SGHKS, CDR2 YYEKEE (reference sequence). After removal of 4 bases from V and 1 base from J, the junction contained 4 bases not matched to a gene. The CDR3 loop reads CASSHLAGRTDTQYF. CDR3 in DNA: TGTGCCAGCAGCCACCTAGCGGGGCGCACAGATACGCAGTATTTT.

V and J are TRBV27 and TRBJ1-3; D call uncertain. Germline CDR1 reads MNHEY; CDR2 reads SMNVEV (reference sequence). V dropped 2 bases and J dropped 2 bases, with 10 bases sitting between them. The CDR3 is 15 residues long. Written as DNA, the CDR3 is TGTGCCAGCAGTTTAGGATTGGAGCCTGGAAACACCATATATTTT. Encoded protein: CASSLGLEPGNTIYF.

The V and J genes are TRBV28 and TRBJ2-1; TRBD2 matches at 12 bases. The ends lost 6 bases at V and 4 bases at J; junction bases unmatched: 4. CDR3 length: 15 residues. CDR1 and CDR2 from the germline V gene are MDHEN and SYDVKM. DNA of the CDR3: TGTGCCAGCAGAGCTAGCGGGGGGGGTTACAATGAGCAGTTCTTC. It yields the protein CASRASGGGYNEQFF. The variable domain in full, completed from reference TRBV28 and TRBJ2-1, reads DVKVTQSSRYLVKRTGEKVFLECVQDMDHENMFWYRQDPGLGLRLIYFSYDVKMKEKGDIPEGYSVSREKKERFSLILESASTNQTSMYLCASRASGGGYNEQFFGPGTRLTVL.

This sequence joins TRBV4-3 and TRBJ1-2; D possibly corresponds to TRBD1 (5 bases). This CDR3 spans 16 amino acids. V lost 4 bases, J lost 8 bases, and 23 bases lay in between. In germline, CDR1 is LGHNA, CDR2 YSLEER. Here the CDR3 reads CASSPGTEEQPLGYTF. Here the CDR3 DNA reads TGCGCCAGCAGCCCAGGGACTGAGGAACAGCCTCTAGGCTACACCTTC.

The CDR3 DNA sequence: TGTGCCAGCAGCTTAGAGGGACTAGTAGTCCAAGAGACCCAGTACTTC. It is translated as CASSLEGLVVQETQYF. This chain joins TRBV7-2 and TRBJ2-5; 8 nucleotides agree with TRBD2. The germline CDR1 and CDR2 sequences are SGHTA and FQGNSA. This CDR3 is built from 16 residues. After removal of 1 base from V and 1 base from J, the junction contained 5 bases not matched to a gene.

The rearrangement links TRBV5-4 to TRBJ2-7; TRBD1 agrees at 9 bases. Germline values: CDR1 SGHNT, CDR2 YYREEE (reference sequence). The CDR3 spans 17 residues. V lost 4 bases, J lost 3 bases, and 14 bases stayed unmatched. CDR3: CASSPGGQGGVFYEQYF. In nucleotides, the CDR3 is TGTGCCAGCAGCCCTGGGGGACAGGGTGGCGTCTTCTACGAGCAGTACTTC.

This clone has a single count. The V and J genes are TRBV7-6 and TRBJ2-1, with TRBD2 as a possible D gene (6 bases). Per germline, CDR1 SGHVS and CDR2 FNYEAQ. This CDR3 is built from 15 residues. Trimming removed 1 base from V and 4 bases from J, with 11 bases in between. The CDR3 nucleotides read TGTGCCAGCAGCTTAGATGCGGGGCGATACAATGAGCAGTTCTTC. Protein product: CASSLDAGRYNEQFF.

The genes are TRBV5-5 and TRBJ1-6; unclear D gene. Germline V lookup: CDR1 SGHKS, CDR2 YYEKEE (reference sequence). The CDR3 totals 15 residues. Trimming took 3 bases from V and 6 from J, leaving 13 bases between them. CDR3: CASSYTPVINSPLHF. In DNA form, the CDR3 reads TGTGCCAGCAGCTATACCCCAGTGATTAATTCACCCCTCCACTTT.

The rearrangement links TRBV3-1 (or the pseudogene TRBV3-2) to TRBJ1-1; D ambiguous. The CDR3 consists of 13 residues. From germline, CDR1 is LGHDT and CDR2 YNNKEL (reference sequence). V shed 3 bases and J shed 4 bases, with 9 bases lying between them. CDR3: CASSQLEGTEAFF. CDR3 in DNA: TGTGCCAGCAGCCAGCTTGAGGGCACTGAAGCTTTCTTT.